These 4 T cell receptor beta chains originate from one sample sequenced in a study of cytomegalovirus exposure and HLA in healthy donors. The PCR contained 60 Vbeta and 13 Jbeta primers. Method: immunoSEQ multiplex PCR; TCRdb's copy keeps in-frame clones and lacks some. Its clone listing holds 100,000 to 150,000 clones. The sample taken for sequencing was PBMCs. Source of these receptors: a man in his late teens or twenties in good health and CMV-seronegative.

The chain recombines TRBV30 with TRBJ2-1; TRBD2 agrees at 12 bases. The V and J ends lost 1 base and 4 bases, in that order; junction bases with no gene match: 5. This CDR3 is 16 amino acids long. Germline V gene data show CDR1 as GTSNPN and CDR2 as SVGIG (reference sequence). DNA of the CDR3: TGTGCCTGGAGTGCAGGACTAGCGGGGATATACAATGAGCAGTTCTTC. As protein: CAWSAGLAGIYNEQFF.

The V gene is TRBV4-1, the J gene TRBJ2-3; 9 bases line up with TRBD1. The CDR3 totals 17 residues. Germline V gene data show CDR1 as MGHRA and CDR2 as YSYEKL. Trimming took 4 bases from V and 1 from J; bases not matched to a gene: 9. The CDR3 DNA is TGCGCCAGCAGCCCCAGACAGGGGGAGCTGGGCACAGATACGCAGTATTTT. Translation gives CASSPRQGELGTDTQYF.

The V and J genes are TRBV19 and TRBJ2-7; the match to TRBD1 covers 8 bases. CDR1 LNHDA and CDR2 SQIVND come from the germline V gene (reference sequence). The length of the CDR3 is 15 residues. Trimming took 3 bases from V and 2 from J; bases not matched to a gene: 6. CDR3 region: CASSITQGETYEQYF. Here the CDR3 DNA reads TGTGCCAGTAGTATTACACAGGGGGAGACCTACGAGCAGTACTTC.

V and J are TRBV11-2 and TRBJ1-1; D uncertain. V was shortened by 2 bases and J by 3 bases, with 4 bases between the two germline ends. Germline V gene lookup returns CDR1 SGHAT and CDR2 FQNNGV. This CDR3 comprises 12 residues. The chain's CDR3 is CASSLRDTEAFF. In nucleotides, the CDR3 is TGTGCCAGCAGCTTACGTGACACTGAAGCTTTCTTT.